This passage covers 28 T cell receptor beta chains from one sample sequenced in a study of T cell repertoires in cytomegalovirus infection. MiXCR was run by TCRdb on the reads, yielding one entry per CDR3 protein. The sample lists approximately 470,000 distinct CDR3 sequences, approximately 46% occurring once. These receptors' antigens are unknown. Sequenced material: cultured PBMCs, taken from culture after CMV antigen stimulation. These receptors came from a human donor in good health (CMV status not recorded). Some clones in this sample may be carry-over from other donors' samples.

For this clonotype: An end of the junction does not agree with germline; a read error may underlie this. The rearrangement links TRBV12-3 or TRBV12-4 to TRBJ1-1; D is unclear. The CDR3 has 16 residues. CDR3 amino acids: CASTPRREIMNTEAFF. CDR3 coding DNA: TGTGCCAGCACCCCTCGTAGGGAAATTATGAATACTGAAGCTTTCTTT.

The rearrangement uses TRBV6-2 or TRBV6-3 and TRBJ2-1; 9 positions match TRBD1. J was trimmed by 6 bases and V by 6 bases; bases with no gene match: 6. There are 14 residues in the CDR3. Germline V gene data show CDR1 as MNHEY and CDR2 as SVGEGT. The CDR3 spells CASSRDRVSNEQFF. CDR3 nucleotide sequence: TGTGCCAGCAGCCGGGACAGGGTATCCAATGAGCAGTTCTTC.

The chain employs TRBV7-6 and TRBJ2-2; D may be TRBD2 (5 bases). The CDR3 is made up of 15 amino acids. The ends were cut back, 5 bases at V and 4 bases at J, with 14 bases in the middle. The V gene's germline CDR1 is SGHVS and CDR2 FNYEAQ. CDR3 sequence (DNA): TGTGCCAGCAGCCCGCGATTTGCGGGCACCGGGGAGCTGTTTTTT. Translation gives CASSPRFAGTGELFF.

The CDR3 bases are TGTGCCAGCAGCTTCTCGGGGGCCGCCGGGGAGCTGTTTTTT. The encoded protein is CASSFSGAAGELFF. The chain joins TRBV7-2 to TRBJ2-2; either TRBD1 or TRBD2 may supply D (6 bases each). Germline V gene sequence: CDR1 SGHTA, CDR2 FQGNSA. The CDR3 spans 14 residues. Trimming removed 3 bases at V and 6 bases at J, with 11 bases between.

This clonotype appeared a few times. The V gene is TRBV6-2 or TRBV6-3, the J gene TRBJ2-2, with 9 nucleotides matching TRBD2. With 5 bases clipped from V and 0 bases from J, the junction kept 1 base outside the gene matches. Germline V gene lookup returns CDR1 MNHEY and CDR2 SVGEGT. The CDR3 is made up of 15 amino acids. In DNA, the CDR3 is TGTGCCAGCAGTCGACTAGCGGCGAACACCGGGGAGCTGTTTTTT. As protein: CASSRLAANTGELFF.

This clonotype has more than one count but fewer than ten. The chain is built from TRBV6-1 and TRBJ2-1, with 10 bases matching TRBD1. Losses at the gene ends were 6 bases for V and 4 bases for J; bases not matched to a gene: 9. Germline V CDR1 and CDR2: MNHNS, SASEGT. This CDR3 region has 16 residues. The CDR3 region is CASRGDRGIDYNEQFF. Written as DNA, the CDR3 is TGTGCCAGCAGGGGGGACAGGGGAATAGATTACAATGAGCAGTTCTTC.

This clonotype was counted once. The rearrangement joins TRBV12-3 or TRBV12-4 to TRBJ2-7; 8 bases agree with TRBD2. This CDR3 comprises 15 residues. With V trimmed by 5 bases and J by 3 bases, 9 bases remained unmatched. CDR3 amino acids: CASSVGPREDYEQYF. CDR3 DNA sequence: TGTGCCAGCAGTGTGGGTCCGCGGGAGGACTACGAGCAGTACTTC.

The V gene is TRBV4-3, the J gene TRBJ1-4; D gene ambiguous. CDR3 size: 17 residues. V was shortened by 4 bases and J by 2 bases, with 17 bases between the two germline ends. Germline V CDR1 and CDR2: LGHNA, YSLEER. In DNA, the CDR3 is TGCGCCAGCAGCCGGGCGCTGGCCCTGGGGACTAATGAAAAACTGTTTTTT. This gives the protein CASSRALALGTNEKLFF.

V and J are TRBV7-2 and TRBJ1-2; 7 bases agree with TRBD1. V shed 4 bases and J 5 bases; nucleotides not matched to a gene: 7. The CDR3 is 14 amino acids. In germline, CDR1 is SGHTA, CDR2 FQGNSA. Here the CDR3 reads CASSYKPGQYGYTF. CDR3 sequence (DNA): TGTGCCAGCAGCTACAAGCCGGGACAGTATGGCTACACCTTC.

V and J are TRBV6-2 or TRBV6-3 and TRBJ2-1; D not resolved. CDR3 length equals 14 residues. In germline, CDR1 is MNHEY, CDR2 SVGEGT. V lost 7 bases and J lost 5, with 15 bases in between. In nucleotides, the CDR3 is TGTGCCAGCACCCGTCGGCTACCAGACAATGAGCAGTTCTTC. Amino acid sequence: CASTRRLPDNEQFF.

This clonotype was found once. CDR3 in amino acids: CASSQRQTINQPQHF. The CDR3 DNA reads TGCGCCAGCAGCCAAAGACAGACTATTAATCAGCCCCAGCATTTT. The chain uses TRBV4-1 and TRBJ1-5; the D gene is possibly TRBD1 (5 bases). The germline gives CDR1 MGHRA, CDR2 YSYEKL. The CDR3 loop spans 15 amino acids. V lost 2 bases, J lost 4 bases, and 12 bases lay in between.

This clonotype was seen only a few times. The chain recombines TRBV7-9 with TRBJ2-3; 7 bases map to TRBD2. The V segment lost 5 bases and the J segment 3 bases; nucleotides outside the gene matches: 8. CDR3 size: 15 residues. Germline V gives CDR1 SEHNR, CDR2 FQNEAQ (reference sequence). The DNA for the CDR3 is TGTGCCAGCAGCGGTAACGCGCGGGAGACAGATACGCAGTATTTT. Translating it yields CASSGNARETDTQYF. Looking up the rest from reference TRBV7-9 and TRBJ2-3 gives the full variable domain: DTGVSQNPRHKITKRGQNVTFRCDPISEHNRLYWYRQTLGQGPEFLTYFQNEAQLEKSRLLSDRFSAERPKGSFSTLEIQRTEQGDSAMYLCASSGNARETDTQYFGPGTRLTVL.

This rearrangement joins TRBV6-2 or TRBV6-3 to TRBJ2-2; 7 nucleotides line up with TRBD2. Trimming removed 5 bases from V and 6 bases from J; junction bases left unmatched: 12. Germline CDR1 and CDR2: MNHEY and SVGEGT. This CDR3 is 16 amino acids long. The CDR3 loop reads CASSRGGATGAGELFF. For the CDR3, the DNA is TGTGCCAGCAGTCGCGGGGGTGCCACGGGGGCCGGGGAGCTGTTTTTT.

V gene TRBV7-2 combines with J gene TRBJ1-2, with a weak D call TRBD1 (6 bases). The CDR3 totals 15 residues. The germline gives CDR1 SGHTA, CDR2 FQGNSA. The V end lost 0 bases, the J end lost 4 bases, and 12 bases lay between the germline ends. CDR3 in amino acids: CASSLAAGVGYGYTF. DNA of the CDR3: TGTGCCAGCAGCTTAGCCGCAGGGGTGGGCTATGGCTACACCTTC.

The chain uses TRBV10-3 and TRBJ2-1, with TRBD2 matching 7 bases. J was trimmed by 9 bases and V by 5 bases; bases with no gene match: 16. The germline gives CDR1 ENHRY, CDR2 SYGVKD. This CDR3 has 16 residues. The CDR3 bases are TGTGCCATCAGTAACCGGGACTACCCTATCATGAGTGAGCAGTTCTTC. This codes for CAISNRDYPIMSEQFF.

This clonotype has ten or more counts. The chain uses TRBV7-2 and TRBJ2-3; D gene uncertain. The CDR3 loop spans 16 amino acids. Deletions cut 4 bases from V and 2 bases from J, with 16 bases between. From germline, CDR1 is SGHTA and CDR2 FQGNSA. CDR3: CASSSYPLGYTDTQYF. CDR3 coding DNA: TGTGCCAGCAGCTCCTATCCACTCGGCTACACAGATACGCAGTATTTT.

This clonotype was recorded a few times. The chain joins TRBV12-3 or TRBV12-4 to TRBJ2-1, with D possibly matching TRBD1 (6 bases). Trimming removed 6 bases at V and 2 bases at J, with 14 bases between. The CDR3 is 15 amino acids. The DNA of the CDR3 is TGTGCCAGCAGCCCGCAGGGGCTAGCCTACAATGAGCAGTTCTTC. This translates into CASSPQGLAYNEQFF.

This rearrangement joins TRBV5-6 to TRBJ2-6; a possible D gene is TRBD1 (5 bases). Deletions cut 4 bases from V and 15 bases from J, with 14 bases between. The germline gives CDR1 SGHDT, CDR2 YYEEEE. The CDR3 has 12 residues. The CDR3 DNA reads TGTGCCAGCAGCCAACTCGAAGGGGACCTGACTTTC. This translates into CASSQLEGDLTF.

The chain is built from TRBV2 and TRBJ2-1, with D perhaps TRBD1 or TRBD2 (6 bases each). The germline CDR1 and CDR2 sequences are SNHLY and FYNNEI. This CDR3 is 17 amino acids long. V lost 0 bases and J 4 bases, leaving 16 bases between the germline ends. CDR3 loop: CASSEALATGGYNEQFF. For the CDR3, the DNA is TGTGCCAGCAGTGAAGCGCTTGCGACAGGAGGGTACAATGAGCAGTTCTTC. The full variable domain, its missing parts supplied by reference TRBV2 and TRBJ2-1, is EPEVTQTPSHQVTQMGQEVILRCVPISNHLYFYWYRQILGQKVEFLVSFYNNEISEKSEIFDDQFSVERPDGSNFTLKIRSTKLEDSAMYFCASSEALATGGYNEQFFGPGTRLTVL.

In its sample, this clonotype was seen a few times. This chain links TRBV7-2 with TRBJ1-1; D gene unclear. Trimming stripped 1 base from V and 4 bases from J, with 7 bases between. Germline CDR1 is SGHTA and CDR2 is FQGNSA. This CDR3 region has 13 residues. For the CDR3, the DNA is TGTGCCAGCAGCTTAGAGATTAGCACTGAAGCTTTCTTT. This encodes CASSLEISTEAFF.

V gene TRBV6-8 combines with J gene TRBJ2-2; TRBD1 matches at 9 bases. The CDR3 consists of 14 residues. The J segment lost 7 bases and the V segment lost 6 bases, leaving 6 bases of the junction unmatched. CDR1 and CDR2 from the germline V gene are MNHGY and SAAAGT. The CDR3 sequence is CASRRTGVVGELFF. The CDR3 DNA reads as TGTGCCAGCAGACGGACAGGGGTTGTCGGGGAGCTGTTTTTT.

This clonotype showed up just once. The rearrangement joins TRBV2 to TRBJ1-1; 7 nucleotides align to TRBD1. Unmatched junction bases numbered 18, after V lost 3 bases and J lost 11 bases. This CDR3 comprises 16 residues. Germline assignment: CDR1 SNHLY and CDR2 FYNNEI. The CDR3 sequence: CASSDGTGVLALRAFF. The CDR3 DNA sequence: TGTGCCAGCAGTGACGGTACAGGGGTGCTTGCGTTGCGGGCTTTCTTT.

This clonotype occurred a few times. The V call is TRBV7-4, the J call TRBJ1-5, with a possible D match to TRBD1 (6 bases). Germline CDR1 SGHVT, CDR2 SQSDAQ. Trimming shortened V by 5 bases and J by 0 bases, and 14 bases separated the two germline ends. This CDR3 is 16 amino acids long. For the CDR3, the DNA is TGTGCCAGCAGCCCTAGACAGGAGCATAGCAATCAGCCCCAGCATTTT. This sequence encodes CASSPRQEHSNQPQHF.

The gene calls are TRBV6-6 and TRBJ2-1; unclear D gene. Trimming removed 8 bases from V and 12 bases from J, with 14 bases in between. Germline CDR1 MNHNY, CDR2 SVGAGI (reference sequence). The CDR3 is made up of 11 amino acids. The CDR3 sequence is CASGPSIPQFF. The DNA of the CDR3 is TGTGCCAGCGGCCCTAGTATTCCGCAGTTCTTC.

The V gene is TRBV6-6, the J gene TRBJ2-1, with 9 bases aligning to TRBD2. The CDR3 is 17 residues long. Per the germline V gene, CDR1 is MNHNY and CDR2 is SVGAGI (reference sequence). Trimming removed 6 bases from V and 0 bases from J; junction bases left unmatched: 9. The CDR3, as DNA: TGTGCCAGCAGCCCAGCGGGGGGCCGAAGCTCCTACAATGAGCAGTTCTTC. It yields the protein CASSPAGGRSSYNEQFF.

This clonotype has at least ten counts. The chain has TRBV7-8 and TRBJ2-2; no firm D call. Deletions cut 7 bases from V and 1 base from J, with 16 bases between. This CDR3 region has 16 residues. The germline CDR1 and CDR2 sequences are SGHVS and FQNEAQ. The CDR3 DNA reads TGTGCCAGCACCCCAACCCCCTCCAGGAACACCGGGGAGCTGTTTTTT. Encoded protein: CASTPTPSRNTGELFF.

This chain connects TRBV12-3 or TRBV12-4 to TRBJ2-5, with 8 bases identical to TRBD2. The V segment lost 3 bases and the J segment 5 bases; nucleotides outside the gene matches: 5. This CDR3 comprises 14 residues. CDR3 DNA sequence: TGTGCCAGCAGTTTTGTCGGGAGGGGGGAGACCCAGTACTTC. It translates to CASSFVGRGETQYF.

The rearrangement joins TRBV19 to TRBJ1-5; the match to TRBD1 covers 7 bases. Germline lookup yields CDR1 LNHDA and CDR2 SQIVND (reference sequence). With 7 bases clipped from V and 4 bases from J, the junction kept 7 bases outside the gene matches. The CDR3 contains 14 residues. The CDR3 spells CASTRQGGNQPQHF. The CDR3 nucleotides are TGTGCCAGTACCCGACAGGGTGGGAATCAGCCCCAGCATTTT. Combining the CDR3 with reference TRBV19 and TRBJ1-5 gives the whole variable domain DGGITQSPKYLFRKEGQNVTLSCEQNLNHDAMYWYRQDPGQGLRLIYYSQIVNDFQKGDIAEGYSVSREKKESFPLTVTSAQKNPTAFYLCASTRQGGNQPQHFGDGTRLSIL.